The following is a T cell receptor beta chain sequence with its context. The data derive from a study of blood T cell repertoires in COVID-19. Study-level information: PBMCs, B-cell-depleted T cells, or T cells were the source of the cDNA or gDNA that made up the material.

The V gene's germline CDR1 is MGHRA and CDR2 YSYEKL. CDR3 size: 16 residues. J lost 5 bases, V lost 3 bases, and 8 bases had no gene match. Measured with immunoSEQ multiplex PCR; TCRdb has only the in-frame clones, and not every one. The table lists about 290,000 clones, around four fifths of them singletons, with approximately 3.8% in the top ten. The V call is TRBV4-1, the J call TRBJ2-2, with 8 bases fitting TRBD2. What was sequenced was peripheral blood. This sequence originates from a woman aged 50 to 60 with active or convalescent COVID-19. In DNA, the CDR3 is TGCGCCAGCAGCCAGACAGCGGGAGTTAATACCGGGGAGCTGTTTTTT. This encodes CASSQTAGVNTGELFF.